Below, 9 T cell receptor beta chains from the same sample are listed, as sequenced in a study of esophageal squamous cell carcinoma under preoperative chemotherapy. Time point reported: before preoperative PTX-NDP chemotherapy. TCRdb itself ran the PCR reads through MiXCR, one entry per CDR3 protein. In the table there are some 16,000 distinct CDR3 sequences, 60% of which are singletons. The biological material was taken from a patient given preoperative chemotherapy. These receptors originate from a human donor with esophageal squamous cell carcinoma. The donor label of this sample is uncertain.

V usage is TRBV10-1 and J usage is TRBJ2-1; TRBD2 might be the D (7 bases). The J call is doubtful: the DNA matches TRBJ2-7 better. There are 12 residues in the CDR3. The germline CDR1 and CDR2 sequences are WNHNN and SYGVQD (reference sequence). Here the CDR3 reads CASKGGTNAQYF. In nucleotides, the CDR3 is TGCGCCAGCAAGGGAGGGACAAATGCGCAGTACTTC.

The chain carries TRBV6-2 or TRBV6-3 and TRBJ1-4; no definite D call. CDR3 length equals 13 residues. From germline, CDR1 is MNHEY and CDR2 SVGEGT. Trimming pared 6 bases from V and 5 bases from J, leaving 10 bases between. CDR3 loop: CASRPLRNEKLFF. The CDR3 DNA is TGTGCCAGCAGACCCCTCCGGAATGAAAAACTGTTTTTT.

This clonotype occurred many times. J is TRBJ2-3 and V is TRBV6-1, with D unresolved. The assigned J gene may be wrong: the sequence end matches TRBJ2-7 better. Per germline, CDR1 MNHNS and CDR2 SASEGT. There are 16 residues in the CDR3. CDR3: CASSEALLSGPYEQYF. DNA of the CDR3: TGTGCCAGCAGTGAAGCGCTGCTCTCCGGGCCCTACGAGCAGTACTTC.

Remarks on this clonotype: One end of the junction varies from germline; a read error may be responsible. The chain links TRBV6-2 or TRBV6-3 to TRBJ2-3; D may correspond to TRBD1 or TRBD2 (6 bases each). The CDR3 consists of 15 residues. Germline assignment: CDR1 MNHEY and CDR2 SVGEGT. DNA of the CDR3: TGTGCCGGCGGGGTCGGGGGCCGTGAAGGAGATACGCAGTATTTC. This translates into CAGGVGGREGDTQYF.

This chain connects TRBV6-4 to TRBJ2-3, with 14 bases that match TRBD2. The V gene's germline CDR1 is MRHNA and CDR2 SNTAGT. The V gene end was trimmed by 5 bases and the J gene end by 4 bases; junction bases not matched to a gene: 2. The CDR3 is made up of 15 amino acids. The CDR3 loop is CASSPTSGGADTQYF. CDR3 nucleotide sequence: TGTGCCAGCAGTCCGACTAGCGGGGGGGCAGATACGCAGTATTTT.

The CDR3 nucleotides read TGTTCGGGCAGCAGAAGCAAAAATACGCAGTATTTT. It yields the protein CSGSRSKNTQYF. The chain links TRBV11-3 to TRBJ2-3, with D unclear. Per germline, CDR1 SGHNT and CDR2 YENEEA. CDR3 length: 12 amino acids.

This clonotype has just a few counts. The chain uses TRBV7-2 and TRBJ2-3; tentative D call: TRBD2 (5 bases). This CDR3 contains 12 residues. The germline V gene has CDR1 SGHTA and CDR2 FQGNSA. Trimming left V 5 bases short and J 5 bases short, with 8 bases between. This CDR3 is CASSRRGDTQYF. The CDR3 DNA reads as TGTGCCAGCAGCCGCCGGGGAGATACGCAGTATTTT.

CDR3 nucleotide sequence: TGTCTCGGCAGCCAGGGTCTCAACACAGATACGCAGTATTTT. Protein sequence: CLGSQGLNTDTQYF. The gene calls are TRBV10-3 and TRBJ2-3; weak D call: TRBD1 (5 bases). This CDR3 region has 14 residues. Germline V gene data show CDR1 as ENHRY and CDR2 as SYGVKD.

Notes on this clonotype: An end of the junction does not agree with germline; a read error may underlie this. The CDR3: CASREGGEGAQDTQYF. The CDR3 DNA is TGTGCCAGCAGGGAAGGTGGGGAGGGAGCCCAAGATACGCAGTACTTC. The rearrangement uses TRBV6-1 and TRBJ2-3; 7 nucleotides match TRBD2. The closer fit of TRBJ2-7 to the DNA end suggests the J call may be wrong. Germline CDR1 is MNHNS and CDR2 is SASEGT. The CDR3 is 16 residues long.